The TCR beta chain under discussion was sequenced for a study of T cell responses to AZD1222 COVID-19 vaccine. As regards this clone: What it recognizes is unknown.

Study conclusions and caveats: Every sample of the repertoires postdated the peak T cell response.

The CDR3 has 13 residues. Germline CDR1 is SGHRS and CDR2 is YFSETQ. V gave up 0 bases and J gave up 7 bases; unmatched junction bases: 2. Assay: immunoSEQ multiplex PCR; the TCRdb copy retains only in-frame clones and omits some. The table records 140,000 to 150,000 clones, approximately 90% of them present only once. The source material was peripheral blood, sampled on day 0 of MenACWY control vaccination. V usage is TRBV5-1 and J usage is TRBJ1-2; 8 bases are a match to TRBD1. The receptor was derived from an adult in good health. DNA of the CDR3: TGCGCCAGCAGCTTGGGACAGGGGTTTGGCTACACCTTC. Translation gives CASSLGQGFGYTF.